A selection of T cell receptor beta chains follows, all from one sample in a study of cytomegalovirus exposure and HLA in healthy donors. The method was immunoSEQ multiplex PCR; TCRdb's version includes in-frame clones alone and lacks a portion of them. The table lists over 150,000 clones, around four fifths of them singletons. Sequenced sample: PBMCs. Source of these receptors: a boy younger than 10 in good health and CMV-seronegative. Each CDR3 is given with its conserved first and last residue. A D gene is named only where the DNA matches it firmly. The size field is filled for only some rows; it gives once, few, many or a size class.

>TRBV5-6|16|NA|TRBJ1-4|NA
TGTGCCAGCAGCTTGGCCAAAGTGGAGCGGGGTGAAAAACTGTTTTTT
CASSLAKVERGEKLFF
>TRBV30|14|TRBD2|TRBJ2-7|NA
TGTGCCTGGAGCCTCGGGACTAGCGGTAGTTGGCAGTACTTC
CAWSLGTSGSWQYF
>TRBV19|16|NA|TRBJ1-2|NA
TGTGCCAGTAGTATAGTTGCAGGGCCAGCTAACTATGGCTACACCTTC
CASSIVAGPANYGYTF
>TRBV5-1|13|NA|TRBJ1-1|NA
TGCGCCAGCAGCTTGGCCAGTGAGGCTGAAGCTTTCTTT
CASSLASEAEAFF
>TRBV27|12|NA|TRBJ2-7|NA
TGTGCCAGCAGTCCCGCCGGGTACGAGCAGTACTTC
CASSPAGYEQYF
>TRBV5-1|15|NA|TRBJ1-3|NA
TGCGCCAGCAGCTTGGCCGACATCTCTGGAAACACCATATATTTT
CASSLADISGNTIYF
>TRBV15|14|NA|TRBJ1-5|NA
TGTGCCACCAGCGTGGGGCCCCGAAATCAGCCCCAGCATTTT
CATSVGPRNQPQHF
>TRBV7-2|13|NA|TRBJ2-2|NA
TGTGCCAGCAGCCCTTCAGGGGCCGGGGAGCTGTTTTTT
CASSPSGAGELFF
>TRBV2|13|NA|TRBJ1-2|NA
TGTGCCAGCAGTATTACAGGGTCCTATGGCTACACCTTC
CASSITGSYGYTF
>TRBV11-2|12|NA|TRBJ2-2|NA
TGTGCCAGCAGATACGAGGCCGGGGAGCTGTTTTTT
CASRYEAGELFF
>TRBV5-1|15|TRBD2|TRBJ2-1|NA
TGCGCCAGCAGCTTGGGTAGCGGGAGCTACAATGAGCAGTTCTTC
CASSLGSGSYNEQFF
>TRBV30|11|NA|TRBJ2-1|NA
TGTGCCTGGACTAATCCTAATGAGCAGTTCTTC
CAWTNPNEQFF
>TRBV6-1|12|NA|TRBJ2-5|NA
TGTGCCAGCAGTGGAGAAGGGGTGACCCAGTACTTC
CASSGEGVTQYF
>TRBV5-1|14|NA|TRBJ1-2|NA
TGCGCCAGCAACCGCGGGGATTATGGCTATGGCTACACCTTC
CASNRGDYGYGYTF
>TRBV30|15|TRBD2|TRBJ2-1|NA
TGTGCCTGGAATCTAGCGGCTAGCTCCTACAATGAGCAGTTCTTC
CAWNLAASSYNEQFF
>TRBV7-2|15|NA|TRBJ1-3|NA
TGTGCCAGCAGCCCCGGACAGAGGACTGGAAACACCATATATTTT
CASSPGQRTGNTIYF
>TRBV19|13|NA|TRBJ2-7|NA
TGTGCCAGTAGCAAGGACTCGTACTACGAGCAGTACTTC
CASSKDSYYEQYF
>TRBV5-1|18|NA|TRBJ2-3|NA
TGCGCCAGCAGCTTGGCCGCGGCAGGGCCTACCCTCACAGATACGCAGTATTTT
CASSLAAAGPTLTDTQYF
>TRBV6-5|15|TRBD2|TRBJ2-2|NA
TGTGCCAGCAGACCTAGCGGGAGGGCAACCGGGGAGCTGTTTTTT
CASRPSGRATGELFF
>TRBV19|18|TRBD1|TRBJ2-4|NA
TGTGCCAGTAGCCGACAGGGGGCCGATCTTTCGGCCAAAAACATTCAGTACTTC
CASSRQGADLSAKNIQYF
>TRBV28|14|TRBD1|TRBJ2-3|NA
TGTGCCAGCAGTACCCGACAGGGGAGAGATACGCAGTATTTT
CASSTRQGRDTQYF
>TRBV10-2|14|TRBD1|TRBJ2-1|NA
TGCGCCAGTAACCGGGACAGTAACTACAATGAGCAGTTCTTC
CASNRDSNYNEQFF
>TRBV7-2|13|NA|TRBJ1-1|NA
TGTGCCAGCAGCGCGGGGTTTAACACTGAAGCTTTCTTT
CASSAGFNTEAFF
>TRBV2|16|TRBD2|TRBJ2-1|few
TGTGCCAGCAGTGGTAGCGGGAAGAGCTCCTACAATGAGCAGTTCTTC
CASSGSGKSSYNEQFF
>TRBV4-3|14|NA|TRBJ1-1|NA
TGCGCCAGCAGCCAAGGTCTAGGGGTCACTGAAGCTTTCTTT
CASSQGLGVTEAFF
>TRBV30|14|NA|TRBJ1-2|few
TGTGCCTGGAGCCCGGGTCTACCTGCGCGGGGCTACACCTTC
CAWSPGLPARGYTF
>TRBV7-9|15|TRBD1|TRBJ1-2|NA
TGTGCCAGCAGCCTCGGACAGGGAGGCTTCTATGGCTACACCTTC
CASSLGQGGFYGYTF
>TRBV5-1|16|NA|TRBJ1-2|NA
TGCGCCAGCAGCTTGTCGGGAGCCGGCCACTACTATGGCTACACCTTC
CASSLSGAGHYYGYTF
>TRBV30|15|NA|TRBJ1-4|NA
TGTGCCTGTGGAGCTGGGGCCGTAACTAATGAAAAACTGTTTTTT
CACGAGAVTNEKLFF
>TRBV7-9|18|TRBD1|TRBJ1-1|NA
TGTGCCAGCACCCAAGGGACAGGAGATTTCCGCATGAACACTGAAGCTTTCTTT
CASTQGTGDFRMNTEAFF
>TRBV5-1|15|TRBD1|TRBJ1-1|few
TGCGCCAGCAGCCTGACCGGGACAGAGAACACTGAAGCTTTCTTT
CASSLTGTENTEAFF
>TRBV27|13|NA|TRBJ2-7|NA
TGTGCCAGCAGCCCCCGGGAAAACTACGAGCAGTACTTC
CASSPRENYEQYF
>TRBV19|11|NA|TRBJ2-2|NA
TGTGCCAGTAGTTATCCCGGGGAGCTGTTTTTT
CASSYPGELFF
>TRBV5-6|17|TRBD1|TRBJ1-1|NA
TGTGCCAGCAGCTTGTGGGGACAGGGGGCGCCGGACACTGAAGCTTTCTTT
CASSLWGQGAPDTEAFF
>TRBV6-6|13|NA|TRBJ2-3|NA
TGTGCCAGCAGTTATCGGGGGACAGATACGCAGTATTTT
CASSYRGTDTQYF
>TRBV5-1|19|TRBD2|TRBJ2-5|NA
TGCGCCAGCAGCCCTAGACTAGCGGGGACCTTGCCGTACCAAGAGACCCAGTACTTC
CASSPRLAGTLPYQETQYF
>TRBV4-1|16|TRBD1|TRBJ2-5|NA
TGCGCCAGCAGCCACCAGGACAGGGGCATTTTGGAGACCCAGTACTTC
CASSHQDRGILETQYF
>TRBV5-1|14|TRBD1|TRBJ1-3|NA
TGCGCCAGCAGCGCCAGGGGGCTCGGAAACACCATATATTTT
CASSARGLGNTIYF
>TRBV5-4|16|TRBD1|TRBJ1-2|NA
TGTGCCAGCAGCTCCCGAAAAGGACAGGGGAGCTATGGCTACACCTTC
CASSSRKGQGSYGYTF
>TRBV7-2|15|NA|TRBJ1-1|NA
TGTGCCAGCAGCTTAGTTGCGGCGAAGAACACTGAAGCTTTCTTT
CASSLVAAKNTEAFF
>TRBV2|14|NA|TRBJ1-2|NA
NA
CASILGQANYGYTF
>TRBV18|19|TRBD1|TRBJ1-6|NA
TGTGCCAGCTCACCAACGGCAGGGGGAATGAGCTCCTATAATTCACCCCTCCACTTT
CASSPTAGGMSSYNSPLHF
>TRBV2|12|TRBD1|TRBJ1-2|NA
TGTGCCAGCAGTTCAGGGGGGAATGGCTACACCTTC
CASSSGGNGYTF
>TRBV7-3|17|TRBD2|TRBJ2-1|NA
TGTGCCAGCAGCTTATTGGGGAGGGGACTGTTATGGAATGAGCAGTTCTTC
CASSLLGRGLLWNEQFF
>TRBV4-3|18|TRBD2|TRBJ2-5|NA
TGCGCCAGCAGCCTCCGAAAGGTGGGGACTATAGGTCAAGAGACCCAGTACTTC
CASSLRKVGTIGQETQYF
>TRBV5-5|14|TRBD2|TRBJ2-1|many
TGTGCCAGCAGGAAAGCGGGAGAGGACAATGAGCAGTTCTTC
CASRKAGEDNEQFF
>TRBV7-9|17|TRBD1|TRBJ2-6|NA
TGTGCCAGCAGCTTCCCTACAGGGGACCCTGGGGCCAACGTCCTGACTTTC
CASSFPTGDPGANVLTF